This TCR beta chain was observed in a study of shared clonotypes between healthy human individuals. V lost 6 bases and J lost 0, with 9 bases in between. The V gene's germline CDR1 is SEHNR and CDR2 FQNEAQ (reference sequence). The CDR3 is 15 amino acids. Notes on the study in general: Generally, estimated richness proved larger in naive subsets than it did in memory subsets. Limited genetic and exposure-history diversity came from having few donors.

In the original workflow: Quality scores were absent from the junction-only immunoSEQ sequences, so filtering differed. Using immunoSEQ multiplex PCR, the repertoire was profiled, and TCRdb retains in-frame clones only, with some absent. That table gives V, J and clone size, and the DNA gave D and trimming. The table has about 820,000 clones, about 91% seen once. A word on this clone: Its antigen is currently unknown.

CD45RO-negative CD8 cells positively selected for CCR7 made up the naive population, which excluded terminally differentiated effector memory CD45RA+ cells. Sequencing was carried out using naive CD8+ T cells sorted from blood. The sequence came from a man aged 25-45 years in good health. The chain carries TRBV7-9 and TRBJ2-6; a weak D match, TRBD1 (6 bases). CDR3 nucleotide sequence: TGTGCCAGCAGTCAACAGGGCTCTGGGGCCAACGTCCTGACTTTC. Its translation is CASSQQGSGANVLTF.